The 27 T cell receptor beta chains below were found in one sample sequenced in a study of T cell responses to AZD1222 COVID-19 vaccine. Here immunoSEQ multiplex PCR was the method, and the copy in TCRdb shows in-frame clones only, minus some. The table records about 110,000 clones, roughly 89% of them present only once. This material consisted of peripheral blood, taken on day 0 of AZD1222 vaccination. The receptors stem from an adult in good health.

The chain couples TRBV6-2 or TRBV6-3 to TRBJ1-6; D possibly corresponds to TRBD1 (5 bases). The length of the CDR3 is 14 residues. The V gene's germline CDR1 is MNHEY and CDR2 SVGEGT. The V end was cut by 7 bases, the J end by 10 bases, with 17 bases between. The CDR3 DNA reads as TGTGCCAGCACCCCCCTCGGGGGTCAGTCACCCCTCCACTTT. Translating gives CASTPLGGQSPLHF.

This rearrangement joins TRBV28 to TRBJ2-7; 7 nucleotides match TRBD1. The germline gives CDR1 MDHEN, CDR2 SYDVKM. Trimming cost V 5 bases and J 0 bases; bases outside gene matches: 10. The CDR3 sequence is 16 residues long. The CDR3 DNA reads TGTGCCAGCAGTCCAATGACAGGGCCAAGCTCCTACGAGCAGTACTTC. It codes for CASSPMTGPSSYEQYF.

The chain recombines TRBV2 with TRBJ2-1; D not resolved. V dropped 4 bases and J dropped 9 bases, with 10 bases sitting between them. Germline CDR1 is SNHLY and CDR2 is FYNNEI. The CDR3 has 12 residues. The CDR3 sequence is CASSGGPGEQFF. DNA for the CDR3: TGTGCCAGCAGTGGAGGTCCGGGTGAGCAGTTCTTC.

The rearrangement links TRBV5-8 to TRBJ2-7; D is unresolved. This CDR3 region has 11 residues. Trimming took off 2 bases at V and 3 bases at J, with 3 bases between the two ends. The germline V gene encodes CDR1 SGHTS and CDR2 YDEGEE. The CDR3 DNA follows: TGTGCCAGCAGCTTTTACTACGAGCAGTACTTC. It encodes CASSFYYEQYF.

CDR3 sequence reads: CASSQDLTGGLPYEQYF. CDR3 in DNA: TGCGCCAGCAGCCAAGACCTCACAGGGGGCCTACCCTACGAGCAGTACTTC. This chain joins TRBV4-1 and TRBJ2-7; TRBD1 aligns across 9 bases. Germline CDR1 reads MGHRA; CDR2 reads YSYEKL. This CDR3 spans 17 amino acids. Trimming at V came to 0 bases and at J to 2 bases, leaving 8 bases not matched to a gene.

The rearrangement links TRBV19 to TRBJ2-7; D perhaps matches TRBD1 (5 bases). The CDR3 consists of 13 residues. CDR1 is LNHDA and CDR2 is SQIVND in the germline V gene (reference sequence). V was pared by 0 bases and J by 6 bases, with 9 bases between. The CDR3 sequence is CASSIDARVEQYF. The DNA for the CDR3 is TGTGCCAGTAGTATAGATGCCAGGGTCGAGCAGTACTTC.

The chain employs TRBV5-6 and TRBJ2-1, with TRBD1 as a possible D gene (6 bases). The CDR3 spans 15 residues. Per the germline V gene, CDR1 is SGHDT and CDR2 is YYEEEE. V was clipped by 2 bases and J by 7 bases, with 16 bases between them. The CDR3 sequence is CASSFTGHSVNEQFF. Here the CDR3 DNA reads TGTGCCAGCAGCTTCACAGGGCATAGTGTTAATGAGCAGTTCTTC.

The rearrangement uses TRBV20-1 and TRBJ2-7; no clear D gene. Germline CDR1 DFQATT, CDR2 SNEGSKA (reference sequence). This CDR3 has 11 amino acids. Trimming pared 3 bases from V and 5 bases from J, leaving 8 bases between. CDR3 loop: CSASLGNEQYF. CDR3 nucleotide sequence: TGCAGTGCTAGTCTAGGGAACGAGCAGTACTTC.

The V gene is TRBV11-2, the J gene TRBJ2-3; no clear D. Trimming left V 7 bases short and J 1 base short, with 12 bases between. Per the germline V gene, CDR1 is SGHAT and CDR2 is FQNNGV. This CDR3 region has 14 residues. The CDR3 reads CASKVGRGTDTQYF. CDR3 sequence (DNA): TGTGCCAGCAAGGTGGGAAGGGGCACAGATACGCAGTATTTT.

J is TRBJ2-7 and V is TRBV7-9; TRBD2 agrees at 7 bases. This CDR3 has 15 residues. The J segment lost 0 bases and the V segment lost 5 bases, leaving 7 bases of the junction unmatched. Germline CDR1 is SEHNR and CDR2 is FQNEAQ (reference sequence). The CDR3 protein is CASSGGLSSSYEQYF. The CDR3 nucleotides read TGTGCCAGCAGCGGGGGACTATCCAGCTCCTACGAGCAGTACTTC.

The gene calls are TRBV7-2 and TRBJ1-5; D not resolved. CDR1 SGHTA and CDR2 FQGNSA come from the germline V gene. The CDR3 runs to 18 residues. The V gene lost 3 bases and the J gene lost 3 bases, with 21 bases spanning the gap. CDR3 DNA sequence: TGTGCCAGCAGCTTGGTCCCTAACACCCTACCCTTCAATCAGCCCCAGCATTTT. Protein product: CASSLVPNTLPFNQPQHF.

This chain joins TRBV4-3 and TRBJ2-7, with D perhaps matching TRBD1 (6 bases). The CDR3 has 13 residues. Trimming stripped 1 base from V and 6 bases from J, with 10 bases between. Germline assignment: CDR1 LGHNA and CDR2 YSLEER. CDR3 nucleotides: TGCGCCAGCAGCCAAGTTTTCAGGGGCGAGCAGTACTTC. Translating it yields CASSQVFRGEQYF.

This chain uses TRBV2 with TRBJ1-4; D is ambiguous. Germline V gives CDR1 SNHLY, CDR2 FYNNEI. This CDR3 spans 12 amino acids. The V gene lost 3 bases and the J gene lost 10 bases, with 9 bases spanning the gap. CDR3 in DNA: TGTGCCAGCAGTGACGCAGATCGAAAACTGTTTTTT. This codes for CASSDADRKLFF. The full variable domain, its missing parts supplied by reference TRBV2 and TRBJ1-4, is EPEVTQTPSHQVTQMGQEVILRCVPISNHLYFYWYRQILGQKVEFLVSFYNNEISEKSEIFDDQFSVERPDGSNFTLKIRSTKLEDSAMYFCASSDADRKLFFGSGTQLSVL.

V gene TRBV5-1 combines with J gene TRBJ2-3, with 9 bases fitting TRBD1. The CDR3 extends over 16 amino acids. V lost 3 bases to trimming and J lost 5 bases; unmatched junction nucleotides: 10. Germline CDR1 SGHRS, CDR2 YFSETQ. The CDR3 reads CASSWDRVSGRDTQYF. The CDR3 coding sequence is TGCGCCAGCAGCTGGGACAGGGTTTCGGGTAGAGATACGCAGTATTTT.

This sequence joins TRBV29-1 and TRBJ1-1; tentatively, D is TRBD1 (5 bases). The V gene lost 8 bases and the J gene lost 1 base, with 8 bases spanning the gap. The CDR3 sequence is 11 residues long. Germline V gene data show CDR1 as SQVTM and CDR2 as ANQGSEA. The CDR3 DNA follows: TGCAGCACCCAGGGGAACACTGAAGCTTTCTTT. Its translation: CSTQGNTEAFF.

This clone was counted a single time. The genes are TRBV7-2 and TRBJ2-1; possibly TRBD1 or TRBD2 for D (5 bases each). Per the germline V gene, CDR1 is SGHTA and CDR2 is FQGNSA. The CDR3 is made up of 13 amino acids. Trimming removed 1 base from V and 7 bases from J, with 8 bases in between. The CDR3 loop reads CASSLGRENEQFF. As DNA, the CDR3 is TGTGCCAGCAGCTTAGGCAGGGAGAATGAGCAGTTCTTC. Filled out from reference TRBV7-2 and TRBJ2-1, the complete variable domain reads GAGVSQSPSNKVTEKGKDVELRCDPISGHTALYWYRQSLGQGLEFLIYFQGNSAPDKSGLPSDRFSAERTGGSVSTLTIQRTQQEDSAVYLCASSLGRENEQFFGPGTRLTVL.

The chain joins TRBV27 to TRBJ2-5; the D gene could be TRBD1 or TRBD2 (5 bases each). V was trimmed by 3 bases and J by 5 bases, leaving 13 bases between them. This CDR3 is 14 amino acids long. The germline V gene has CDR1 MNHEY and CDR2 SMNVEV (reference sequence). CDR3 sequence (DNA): TGTGCCAGCAGTTTTCGGGGCACGCGGGAGACCCAGTACTTC. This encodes CASSFRGTRETQYF.

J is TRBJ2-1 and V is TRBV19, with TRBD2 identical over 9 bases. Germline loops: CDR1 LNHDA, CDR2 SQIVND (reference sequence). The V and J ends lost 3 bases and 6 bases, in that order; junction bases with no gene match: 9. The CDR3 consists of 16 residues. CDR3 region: CASSILLAGGGNEQFF. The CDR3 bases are TGTGCCAGTAGTATCCTACTGGCGGGGGGGGGCAATGAGCAGTTCTTC.

In DNA form, the CDR3 reads TGCAGCGCTGGGGTCGGGGGGAATTCACCCCTCCACTTT. Amino acid sequence: CSAGVGGNSPLHF. The chain links TRBV29-1 to TRBJ1-6; tentative D call: TRBD1 (5 bases). The germline V gene has CDR1 SQVTM and CDR2 ANQGSEA. The CDR3 has 13 residues. The V gene lost 7 bases and the J gene lost 7 bases, with 14 bases spanning the gap. Drawing the rest from reference TRBV29-1 and TRBJ1-6, the complete variable domain is SAVISQKPSRDICQRGTSLTIQCQVDSQVTMMFWYRQQPGQSLTLIATANQGSEATYESGFVIDKFPISRPNLTFSTLTVSNMSPEDSSIYLCSAGVGGNSPLHFGNGTRLTVT.

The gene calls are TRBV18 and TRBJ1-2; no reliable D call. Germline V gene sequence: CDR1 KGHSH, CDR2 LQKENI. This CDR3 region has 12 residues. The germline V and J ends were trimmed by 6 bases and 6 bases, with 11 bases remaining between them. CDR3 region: CASSVRGDGYTF. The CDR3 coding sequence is TGTGCCAGCTCCGTTCGCGGGGATGGCTACACCTTC.

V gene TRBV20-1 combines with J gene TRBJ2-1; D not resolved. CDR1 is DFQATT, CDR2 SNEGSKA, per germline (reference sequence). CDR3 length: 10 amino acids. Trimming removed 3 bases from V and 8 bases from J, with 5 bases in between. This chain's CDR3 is CSASWDEQFF. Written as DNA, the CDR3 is TGCAGTGCTAGCTGGGATGAGCAGTTCTTC.

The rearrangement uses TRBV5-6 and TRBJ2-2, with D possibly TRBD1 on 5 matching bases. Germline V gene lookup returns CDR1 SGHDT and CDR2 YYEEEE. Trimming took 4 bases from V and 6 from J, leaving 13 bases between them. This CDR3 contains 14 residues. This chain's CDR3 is CASSASGYAGELFF. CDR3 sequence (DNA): TGTGCCAGCAGCGCATCAGGGTACGCCGGGGAGCTGTTTTTT.

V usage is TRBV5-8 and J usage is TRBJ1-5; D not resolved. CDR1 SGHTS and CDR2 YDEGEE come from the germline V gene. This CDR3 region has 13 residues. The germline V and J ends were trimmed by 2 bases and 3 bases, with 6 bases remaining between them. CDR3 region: CASSFRNNQPQHF. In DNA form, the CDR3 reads TGTGCCAGCAGCTTCAGGAACAATCAGCCCCAGCATTTT.

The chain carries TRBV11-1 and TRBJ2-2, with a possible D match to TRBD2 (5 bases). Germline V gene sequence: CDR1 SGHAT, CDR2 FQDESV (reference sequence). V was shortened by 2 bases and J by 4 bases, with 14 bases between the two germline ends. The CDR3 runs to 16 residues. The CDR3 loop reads CASSLFRGLSTGELFF. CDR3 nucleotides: TGTGCCAGCAGCTTATTCCGGGGTTTGAGCACCGGGGAGCTGTTTTTT.

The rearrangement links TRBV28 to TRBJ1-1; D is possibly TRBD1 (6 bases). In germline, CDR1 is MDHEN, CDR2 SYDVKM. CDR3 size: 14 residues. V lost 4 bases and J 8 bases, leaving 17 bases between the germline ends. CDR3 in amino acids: CASSSRGPNREAFF. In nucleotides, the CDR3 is TGTGCCAGCAGTTCCAGGGGCCCTAACCGCGAAGCTTTCTTT.

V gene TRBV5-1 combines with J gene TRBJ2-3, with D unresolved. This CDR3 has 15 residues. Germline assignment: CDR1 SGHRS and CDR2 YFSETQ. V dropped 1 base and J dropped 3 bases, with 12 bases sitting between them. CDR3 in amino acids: CASSLSAGKTDTQYF. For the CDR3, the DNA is TGCGCCAGCAGCTTGTCGGCCGGAAAGACAGATACGCAGTATTTT.

CDR3 sequence (DNA): TGTGCCAGCTCACCGAGCTCCTACGAGCAGTACTTC. This translates into CASSPSSYEQYF. The J gene is TRBJ2-7, the V gene TRBV18; no firm D call. The V end was cut by 3 bases, the J end by 0 bases, with 3 bases between. CDR3 length: 12 amino acids. Germline loops: CDR1 KGHSH, CDR2 LQKENI.